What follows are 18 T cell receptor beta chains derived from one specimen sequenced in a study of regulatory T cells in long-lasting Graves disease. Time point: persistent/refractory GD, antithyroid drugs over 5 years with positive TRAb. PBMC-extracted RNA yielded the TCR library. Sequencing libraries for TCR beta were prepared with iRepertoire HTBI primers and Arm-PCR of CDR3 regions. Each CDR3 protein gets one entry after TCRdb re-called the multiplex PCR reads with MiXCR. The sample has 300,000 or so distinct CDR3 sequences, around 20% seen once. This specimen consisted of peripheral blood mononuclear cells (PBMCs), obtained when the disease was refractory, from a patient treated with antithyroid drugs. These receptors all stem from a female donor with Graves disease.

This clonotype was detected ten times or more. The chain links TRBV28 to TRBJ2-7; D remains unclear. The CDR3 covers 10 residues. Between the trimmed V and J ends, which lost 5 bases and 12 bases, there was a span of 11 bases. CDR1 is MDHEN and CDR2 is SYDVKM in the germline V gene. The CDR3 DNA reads TGTGCCAGCAGTAGTGAAAATTGGTACTTC. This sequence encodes CASSSENWYF.

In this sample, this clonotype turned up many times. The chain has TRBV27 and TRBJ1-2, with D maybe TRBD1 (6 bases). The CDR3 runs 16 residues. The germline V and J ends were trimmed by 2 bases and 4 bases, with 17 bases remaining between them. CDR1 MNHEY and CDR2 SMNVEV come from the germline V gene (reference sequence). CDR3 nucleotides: TGTGCCAGCAGTTTAGGCCCAGGGGCTACCGTCTATGGCTACACCTTC. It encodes CASSLGPGATVYGYTF.

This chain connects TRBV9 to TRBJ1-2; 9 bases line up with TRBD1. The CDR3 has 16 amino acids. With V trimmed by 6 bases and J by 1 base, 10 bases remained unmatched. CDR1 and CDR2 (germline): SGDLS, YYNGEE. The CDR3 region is CASTSLPGQGNYGYTF. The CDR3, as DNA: TGTGCCAGCACCTCACTGCCGGGACAGGGTAACTATGGCTACACCTTC. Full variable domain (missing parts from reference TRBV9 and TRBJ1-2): DSGVTQTPKHLITATGQRVTLRCSPRSGDLSVYWYQQSLDQGLQFLIQYYNGEERAKGNILERFSAQQFPDLHSELNLSSLELGDSALYFCASTSLPGQGNYGYTFGSGTRLTVV.

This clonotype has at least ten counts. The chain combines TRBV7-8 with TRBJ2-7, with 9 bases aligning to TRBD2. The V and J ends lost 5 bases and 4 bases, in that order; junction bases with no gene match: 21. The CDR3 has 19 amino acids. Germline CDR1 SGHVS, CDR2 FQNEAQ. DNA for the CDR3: TGTGCCAGCAGCACTAGACTAGCGGCCCCCGACGCCGTTCAGTACGAGCAGTACTTC. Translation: CASSTRLAAPDAVQYEQYF.

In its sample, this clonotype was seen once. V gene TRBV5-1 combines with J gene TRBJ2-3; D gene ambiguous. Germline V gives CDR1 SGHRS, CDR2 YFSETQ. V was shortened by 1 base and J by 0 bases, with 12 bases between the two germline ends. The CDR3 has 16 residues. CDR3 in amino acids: CASSLFGPDSTDTQYF. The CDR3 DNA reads TGCGCCAGCAGCTTGTTTGGGCCCGATAGCACAGATACGCAGTATTTT.

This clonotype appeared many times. CDR3 nucleotides: TGTGCCAGCAGTATTACAGGGCGAGCTAACTATGGCTACACCTTC. Protein product: CASSITGRANYGYTF. V is TRBV28 and J is TRBJ1-2; D is possibly TRBD1 (6 bases). The CDR3 length is 15 residues. V was pared by 5 bases and J by 0 bases, with 13 bases between. Germline V gives CDR1 MDHEN, CDR2 SYDVKM.

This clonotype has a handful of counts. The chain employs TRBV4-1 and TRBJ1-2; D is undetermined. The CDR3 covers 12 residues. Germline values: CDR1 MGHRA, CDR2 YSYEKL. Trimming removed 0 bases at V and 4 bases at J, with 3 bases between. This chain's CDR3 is CASSQDFYGYTF. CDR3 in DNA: TGCGCCAGCAGCCAAGACTTCTATGGCTACACCTTC.

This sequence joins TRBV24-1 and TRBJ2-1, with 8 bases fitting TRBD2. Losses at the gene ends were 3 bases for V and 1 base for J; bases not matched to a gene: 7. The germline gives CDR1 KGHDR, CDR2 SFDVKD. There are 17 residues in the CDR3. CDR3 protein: CATSDRLAGHSYNEQFF. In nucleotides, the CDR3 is TGTGCCACCAGTGATCGCCTAGCGGGCCATTCCTACAATGAGCAGTTCTTC.

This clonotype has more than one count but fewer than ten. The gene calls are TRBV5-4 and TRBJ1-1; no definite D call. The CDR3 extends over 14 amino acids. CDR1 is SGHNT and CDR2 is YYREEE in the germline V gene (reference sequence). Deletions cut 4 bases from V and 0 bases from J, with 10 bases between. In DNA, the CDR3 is TGTGCCAGCAGCCAGGTACCCTTGAACACTGAAGCTTTCTTT. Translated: CASSQVPLNTEAFF.

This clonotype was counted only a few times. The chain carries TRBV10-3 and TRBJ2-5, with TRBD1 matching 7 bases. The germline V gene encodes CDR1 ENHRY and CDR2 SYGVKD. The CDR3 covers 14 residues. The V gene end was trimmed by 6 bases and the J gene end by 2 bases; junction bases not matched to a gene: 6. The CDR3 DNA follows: TGTGCCATCAGCCCCCGGGACAGTCAAGAGACCCAGTACTTC. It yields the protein CAISPRDSQETQYF.

The CDR3 is CASSLVVSLEGGYTF. The CDR3 coding sequence is TGTGCCAGCAGCTTGGTGGTATCGCTGGAGGGGGGCTACACCTTC. This sequence joins TRBV5-5 and TRBJ1-2, with a weak D call TRBD1 (5 bases). Per the germline V gene, CDR1 is SGHKS and CDR2 is YYEKEE (reference sequence). The CDR3 is 15 residues long. V lost 0 bases and J 8 bases, leaving 17 bases between the germline ends.

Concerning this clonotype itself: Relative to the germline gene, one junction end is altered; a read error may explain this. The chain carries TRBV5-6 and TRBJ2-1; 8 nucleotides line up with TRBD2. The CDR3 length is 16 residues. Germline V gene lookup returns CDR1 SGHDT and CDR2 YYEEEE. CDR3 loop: CASSHKTGGHYSEQFF. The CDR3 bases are TGTGCCAGCAGCCATAAAACGGGGGGGCATTACAGTGAGCAGTTCTTC.

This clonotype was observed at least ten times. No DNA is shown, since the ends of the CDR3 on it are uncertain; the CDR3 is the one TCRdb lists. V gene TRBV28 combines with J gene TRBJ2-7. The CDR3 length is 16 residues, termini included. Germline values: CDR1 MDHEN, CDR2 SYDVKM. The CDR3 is CASSSSARVVSYEQYF.

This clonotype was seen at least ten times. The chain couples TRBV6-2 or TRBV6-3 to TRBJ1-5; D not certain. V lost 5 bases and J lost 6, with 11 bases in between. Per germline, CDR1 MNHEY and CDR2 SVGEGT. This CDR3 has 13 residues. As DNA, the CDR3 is TGTGCCAGCAGTGAAGGGAGAGGTCAGCCCCAGCATTTT. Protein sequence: CASSEGRGQPQHF.

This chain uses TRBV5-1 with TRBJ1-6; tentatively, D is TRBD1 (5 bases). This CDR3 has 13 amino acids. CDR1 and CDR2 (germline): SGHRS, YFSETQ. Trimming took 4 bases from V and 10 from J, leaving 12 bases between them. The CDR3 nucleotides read TGCGCCAGCAGCGTAGAAAGGGACTCACCCCTCCACTTT. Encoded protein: CASSVERDSPLHF.

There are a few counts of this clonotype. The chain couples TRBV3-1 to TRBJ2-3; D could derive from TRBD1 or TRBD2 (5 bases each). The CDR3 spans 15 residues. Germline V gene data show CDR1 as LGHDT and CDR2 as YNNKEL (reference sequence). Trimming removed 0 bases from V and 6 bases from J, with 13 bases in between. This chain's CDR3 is CASSQDRGPTDTQYF. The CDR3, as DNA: TGTGCCAGCAGCCAAGATCGGGGCCCGACCGATACGCAGTATTTT.

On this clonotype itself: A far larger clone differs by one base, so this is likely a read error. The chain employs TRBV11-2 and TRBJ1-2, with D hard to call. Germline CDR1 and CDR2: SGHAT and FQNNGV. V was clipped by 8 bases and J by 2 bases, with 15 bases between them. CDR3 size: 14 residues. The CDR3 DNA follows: TGTGCCAGCGGTTTAGAGGGAGGAAACTATGGCTACACCTTC. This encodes CASGLEGGNYGYTF.

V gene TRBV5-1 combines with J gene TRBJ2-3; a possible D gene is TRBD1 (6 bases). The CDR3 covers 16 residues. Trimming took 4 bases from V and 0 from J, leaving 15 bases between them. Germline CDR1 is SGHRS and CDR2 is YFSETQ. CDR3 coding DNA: TGCGCCAGCAGCAAAGCAGGGGATTGGAGCACAGATACGCAGTATTTT. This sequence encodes CASSKAGDWSTDTQYF. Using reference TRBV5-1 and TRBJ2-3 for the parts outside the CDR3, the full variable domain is KAGVTQTPRYLIKTRGQQVTLSCSPISGHRSVSWYQQTPGQGLQFLFEYFSETQRNKGNFPGRFSGRQFSNSRSEMNVSTLELGDSALYLCASSKAGDWSTDTQYFGPGTRLTVL.